The T cell receptor (beta chain) under discussion was sequenced for a study of cytomegalovirus exposure and HLA in healthy donors. Whole-study results and caveats: Across HLA loci, a later analysis found differing TCR association rates, with DRB1 most and HLA-C fewest. V segments that were indistinguishable, TRBV6-2 and TRBV6-3 among them, were omitted from analysis. A list of 150 or so TCR beta chains associated with cytomegalovirus was given.

Primers included in the PCR were 60 Vbeta and 13 Jbeta primers. The table came from immunoSEQ multiplex PCR; TCRdb's copy has only in-frame clones and leaves some out. The table records some 160,000 clones, 65% to 85% of them present only once. In regard to this clone: Its antigen is still unknown.

V was clipped by 0 bases and J by 4 bases, with 9 bases between them. The germline V gene has CDR1 LNHNV and CDR2 YYDKDF (reference sequence). The CDR3 runs 14 residues. Sample: PBMCs. V is TRBV15 and J is TRBJ1-2; D ambiguous. This receptor was obtained from a man in his fifties in good health and CMV-seropositive. This CDR3 is CATSRDQSGYGYTF. Here the CDR3 DNA reads TGTGCCACCAGCAGAGATCAGTCAGGCTATGGCTACACCTTC.